This TCR beta chain was observed in a study of blood T cells in healthy people across ages (dated by TCRdb to the mid-2010s). With respect to the entire study: In model experiments, template switching captured about one uniquely barcoded TCR beta cDNA molecule for every two T cells. To track age-related changes in TCR beta repertoire diversity, the study relied on deep sequencing normalized with unique cDNA molecular identifiers. Four age groups were formed from the donors: young (average about 17 years), middle-aged (around 39), aged (roughly 58) and long-lived (roughly 81). To avoid experimental bias, donors of different ages were distributed randomly across sequencing lanes. For two donors (one aged 18 to 30 and one aged 80 or older), the study analyzed two additional independent replicas of 1 million unique cDNA reads from the same blood draw. The paper as a whole reports these results and caveats: A strong correlation was found between observed TCR beta diversity and the percentage of naive T cells measured by flow cytometry. Compared with the aged group, the long-lived group had more naive CD4+ T cells, fewer expanded clones and increased TCR diversity, a pattern suggesting age selection. Because donor CMV infection status was unknown, age-related changes in expanded clonotypes were potentially confounded. Estimates of total diversity based on one million sequenced T cells were considered lower bounds and underestimates. Since profiling was done on bulk unsorted PBMCs, naive and antigen-experienced compartments could not be conclusively compared. As age increased, observed TCR beta diversity per million T cells dropped in a roughly linear way, and a significant reduction was already evident by age approximately 40.

Donors were approximately 42 systemically healthy Caucasian individuals from Russia aged 6 to 90 years. Each donor gave 8.5 to 10 milliliters of peripheral blood, collected into EDTA-treated Vacutainer tubes. Ficoll-Paque density-gradient centrifugation was used to isolate PBMCs, with at least 7 million obtained per sample. Trizol reagent was used to extract total RNA from the PBMCs, yielding at least 6 micrograms per sample. For every donor, an aliquot of PBMCs went through flow cytometry to measure the percentages of naive CD45RAhigh/CD27high T cells. Libraries came from 5' RACE. Data came from an Illumina HiSeq 2500. A second roughly 7 to 11 cycle PCR used a sample-barcoded 5' primer and a J-beta primer mix. A template-switch 5' adaptor carrying 12 random nucleotides introduced a unique molecular identifier onto each TCR beta cDNA molecule. Each sample yielded at least 3 million CDR3-containing paired-end reads. First-strand cDNA was synthesized from all RNA with the Mint cDNA synthesis kit, primed by a TRBC-specific oligonucleotide. After uracil-DNA glycosylase treatment, a first 18-cycle PCR used universal primers M1SS and BC2_uni_R on all cDNA. The study's processing was this. For normalization, 1 million high-quality reads were randomly selected from each sample, with every read carrying a distinct molecular identifier. Reads with shared molecular identifiers were discarded instead of being binned into consensus sequences. MiTCR, with a Q25 quality threshold and the strictest error-elimination algorithm, was used for CDR3 identification, clonotype clustering and error correction. A nonparametric unseen species model with Euler transformation was used to estimate a lower bound on total TCR beta diversity. In TCRdb, the public reads were trimmed at Q25 with fastp and aligned with MiXCR, with productive beta chains retained. Here each entry gathers all rows of one CDR3 protein and keeps the most common genes and DNA. None of the V and J calls come from the authors' own analysis; TCRdb made them. Within this sample are 650,000 to 900,000 distinct CDR3 sequences, with approximately 59% of them counted one time only. Clones ranked in the top ten supply roughly 26% of the sample.

The table lists this clonotype with a few counts. The antigen this receptor binds is unknown. Base quality data are lacking; no much larger clone is found one base away. Material: blood. This clonotype was sampled from a young man in good health.

The DNA is TGCGCCAGCAGCCTACAGGGGGAGATTTACAATGAGCAGTTCTTC. It translates to CASSLQGEIYNEQFF. The V and J genes are TRBV5-1 and TRBJ2-1; 8 middle bases align to TRBD1. V has 4 bases trimmed and J has 4 bases trimmed; junction bases matching no gene number 7. The CDR3 sequence holds 15 residues, the cysteine and phenylalanine included. Left in the record is the CDR3 DNA by itself, 45 bases read in frame from the first base. As encoded in the germline V gene, CDR1 is SGHRS while CDR2 is YFSETQ.